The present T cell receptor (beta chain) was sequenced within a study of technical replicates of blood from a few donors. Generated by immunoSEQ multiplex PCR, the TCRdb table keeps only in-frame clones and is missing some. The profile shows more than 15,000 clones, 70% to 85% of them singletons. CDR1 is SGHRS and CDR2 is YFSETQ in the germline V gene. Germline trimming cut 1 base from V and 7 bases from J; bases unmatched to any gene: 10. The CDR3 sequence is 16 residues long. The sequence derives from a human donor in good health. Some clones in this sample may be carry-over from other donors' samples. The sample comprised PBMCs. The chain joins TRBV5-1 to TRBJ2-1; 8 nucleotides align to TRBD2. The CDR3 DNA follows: TGCGCCAGCAGCTTGACTTTCCGGGAGGGTGGAAATGAGCAGTTCTTC. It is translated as CASSLTFREGGNEQFF.